A selection of T cell receptor beta chains follows, all from one sample in a study of long-term antiretroviral therapy in people with HIV. Clones were sequenced by immunoSEQ multiplex PCR, and TCRdb holds only the in-frame ones, with some missing. The sample has 29,000 or so clones; roughly 96% are singletons. Source: unsorted PBMCs, taken 5.3 years after starting antiretroviral therapy. These receptors all come from a man aged 25 to 40 with HIV. The CDR3 runs from the conserved cysteine through the conserved F or W. Fields, in order: V gene, clone size, D gene, J gene, CDR3 DNA, CDR3 protein. A D gene is named only where the DNA matches it firmly. A row's size may be missing; if present it is once, few, many or a size class.

>TRBV5-1|once|TRBD2|TRBJ2-3
TGCGCCAGCAGCTTAGTATCTAGCGGGGGGGCAGATACGCAGTATTTT
CASSLVSSGGADTQYF
>TRBV10-3|once|.|TRBJ2-5
TGTGCCATCAGTGTAAGCCGGACGGGCGGGGAGACCCAGTACTTC
CAISVSRTGGETQYF
>TRBV19|.|TRBD1|TRBJ1-2
TGTGCCAGTAGAACTCCGGGACAGGGGGCGCGATATGGCTACACCTTC
CASRTPGQGARYGYTF
>TRBV27|.|TRBD2|TRBJ2-7
TGTGCCAGCAGTTTATCGGGCAGCGGGAGTTACGAGCAGTACTTC
CASSLSGSGSYEQYF
>TRBV7-9|.|.|TRBJ2-7
TGTGCCAGCAGAGGACTCAATCCCTACGAGCAGTACTTC
CASRGLNPYEQYF
>TRBV11-2|.|.|TRBJ1-3
TGTGCCAGCAGCTTAAGGGTCTCTGGAAACACCATATATTTT
CASSLRVSGNTIYF
>TRBV7-9|.|.|TRBJ1-1
TGTGCCAGCAGCTTTCACCCAAACAGTGAAGCTTTCTTT
CASSFHPNSEAFF
>TRBV7-8|.|.|TRBJ2-3
TGTGCCAGCAGCCCGCAGACAGATACGCAGTATTTT
CASSPQTDTQYF
>TRBV15|.|.|TRBJ1-1
TGTGCCACCAGCAGAGATTCAACAGAGAACACTGAAGCTTTCTTT
CATSRDSTENTEAFF
>TRBV5-1|.|.|TRBJ2-3
TGCGCCAGCAGCCCAACAGGCCCAGATACGCAGTATTTT
CASSPTGPDTQYF
>TRBV9|once|.|TRBJ2-1
TGTGCCAGCAGCGTAGCGGCGGGCACCCACAATGAGCAGTTCTTC
CASSVAAGTHNEQFF
>TRBV19|once|TRBD1|TRBJ1-5
TGTGCCAGTTCCCGGACAGGCCAGACTAGCAATCAGCCCCAGCATTTT
CASSRTGQTSNQPQHF
>TRBV29-1|.|.|TRBJ1-1
TGCAGCGTTGCACAGGTTGGGCTTGGCACTGAAGCTTTCTTT
CSVAQVGLGTEAFF
>TRBV9|.|.|TRBJ1-1
TGTGCCAGCAGCGCCGCCCATAGACGGACCGGGGGTGAAGCTTTCTTT
CASSAAHRRTGGEAFF
>TRBV29-1|.|.|TRBJ2-7
TGCAGCGTTACGACAGTGACCTCCTACGAGCAGTACTTC
CSVTTVTSYEQYF
>TRBV5-6|.|TRBD1|TRBJ1-2
TGTGCCAGCAGCAGCAGGACAGGCATCTATGGCTACACCTTC
CASSSRTGIYGYTF
>TRBV6-1|.|.|TRBJ2-7
TGTGCCAGCAGTGAATGGAGGGGGACGGGTGGAGCTGTTGGTGAGCAGTACTTC
CASSEWRGTGGAVGEQYF
>TRBV28|.|TRBD2|TRBJ2-7
TGTGCCAGCAGTCCGCCGGGACTAGCGGGACCCTACGAGCAGTACTTC
CASSPPGLAGPYEQYF
>TRBV28|few|TRBD1|TRBJ1-2
TGTGCCAGCAGTTTGACTCTCACAGGGGGCGAAACTGGCTACACCTTC
CASSLTLTGGETGYTF
>TRBV7-9|.|.|TRBJ1-4
TGTGCCAGCAGCGCGGGACGGGGCACCACAAAACTGTTTTTT
CASSAGRGTTKLFF
>TRBV5-4|.|.|TRBJ2-1
TGTGCCAGCAGCCCCCCTTTGAGGTACAATGAGCAGTTCTTC
CASSPPLRYNEQFF
>TRBV19|.|.|TRBJ1-1
TGTGCCAGTAGTATCCGGGGTTTTGAGCAGGGCACTGAAGCTTTCTTT
CASSIRGFEQGTEAFF